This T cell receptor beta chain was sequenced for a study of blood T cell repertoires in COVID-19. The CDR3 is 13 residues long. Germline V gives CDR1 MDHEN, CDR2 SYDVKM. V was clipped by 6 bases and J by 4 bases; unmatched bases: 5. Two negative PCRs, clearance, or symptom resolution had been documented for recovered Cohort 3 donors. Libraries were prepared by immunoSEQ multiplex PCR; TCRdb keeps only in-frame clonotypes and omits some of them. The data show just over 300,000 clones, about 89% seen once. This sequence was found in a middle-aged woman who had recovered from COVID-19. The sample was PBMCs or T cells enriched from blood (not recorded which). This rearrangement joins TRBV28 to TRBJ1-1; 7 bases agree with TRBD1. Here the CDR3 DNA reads TGTGCCAGCAGACGCACAGGGGTCACTGAAGCTTTCTTT. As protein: CASRRTGVTEAFF.